This TCR beta chain is from a study of Ad26.COV2.S vaccination and SARS-CoV-2 variants. Whole-study results and caveats: Considerable breadth of spike-specific CD8+ and CD4+ T cell responses has reportedly been documented following vaccination. Participants in the vaccine arm had higher spike-specific TCR breadth; placebo recipients had lower. Total T cell responses were possibly underestimated by TCR breadth and depth analyses. Vaccine and placebo groups showed comparable non-spike TCR breadth.

Germline V CDR1 and CDR2: SGHTA, FQGNSA. This CDR3 has 14 residues. V was clipped by 2 bases and J by 2 bases; unmatched bases: 3. Remarks on this clone: What it binds is unknown.

Clones were sequenced by immunoSEQ multiplex PCR, and TCRdb holds only the in-frame ones, with some missing. The sample holds 300,000 to 400,000 clones, about 91% seen once. Material: peripheral blood, obtained after recovery from COVID-19. This rearrangement joins TRBV7-2 to TRBJ2-7; 7 nucleotides line up with TRBD1. This receptor was taken from a human donor who had recovered from COVID-19. The CDR3 loop reads CASSLTGDTYEQYF. Written as DNA, the CDR3 is TGTGCCAGCAGCTTAACAGGGGATACCTACGAGCAGTACTTC.